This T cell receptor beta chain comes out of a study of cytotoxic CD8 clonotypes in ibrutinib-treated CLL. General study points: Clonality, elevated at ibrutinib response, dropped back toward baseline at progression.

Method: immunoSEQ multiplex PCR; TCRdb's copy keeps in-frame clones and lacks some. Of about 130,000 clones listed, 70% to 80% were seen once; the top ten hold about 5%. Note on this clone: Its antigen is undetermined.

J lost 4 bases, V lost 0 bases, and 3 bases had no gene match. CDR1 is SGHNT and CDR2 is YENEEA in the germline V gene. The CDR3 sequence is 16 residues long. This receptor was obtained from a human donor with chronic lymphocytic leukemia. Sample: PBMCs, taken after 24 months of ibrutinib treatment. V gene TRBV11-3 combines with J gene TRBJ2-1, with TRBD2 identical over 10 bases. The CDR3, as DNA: TGTGCCAGCAGCTTAGACGGAGCGGGAGGGTACAATGAGCAGTTCTTC. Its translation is CASSLDGAGGYNEQFF.